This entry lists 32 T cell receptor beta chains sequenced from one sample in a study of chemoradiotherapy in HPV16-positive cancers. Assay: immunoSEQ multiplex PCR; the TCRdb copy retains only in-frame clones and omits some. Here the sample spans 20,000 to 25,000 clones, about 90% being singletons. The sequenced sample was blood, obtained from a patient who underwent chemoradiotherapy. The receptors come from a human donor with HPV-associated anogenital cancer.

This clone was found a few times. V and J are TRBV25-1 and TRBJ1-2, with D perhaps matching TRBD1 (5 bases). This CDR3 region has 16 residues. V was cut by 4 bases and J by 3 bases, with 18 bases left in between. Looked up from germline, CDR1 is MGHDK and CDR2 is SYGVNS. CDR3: CASSGFGPGRDYGYTF. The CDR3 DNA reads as TGTGCCAGCAGTGGATTTGGGCCAGGGCGGGACTATGGCTACACCTTC.

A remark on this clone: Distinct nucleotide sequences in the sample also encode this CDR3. The CDR3 protein is CASSQDRTGELFF. CDR3 coding DNA: TGCGCCAGCAGCCAAGACAGAACCGGGGAGCTGTTTTTT. This chain joins TRBV4-1 and TRBJ2-2, with no clear D. V was shortened by 0 bases and J by 5 bases, with 4 bases between the two germline ends. Germline-derived CDR1 and CDR2 are MGHRA and YSYEKL. This CDR3 contains 13 residues.

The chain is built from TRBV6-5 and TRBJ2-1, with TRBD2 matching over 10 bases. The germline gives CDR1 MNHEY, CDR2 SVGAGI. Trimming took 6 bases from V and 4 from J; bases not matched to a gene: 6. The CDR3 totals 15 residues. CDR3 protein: CASSPSSGGYNEQFF. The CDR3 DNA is TGTGCCAGCAGCCCTTCTAGCGGGGGATACAATGAGCAGTTCTTC.

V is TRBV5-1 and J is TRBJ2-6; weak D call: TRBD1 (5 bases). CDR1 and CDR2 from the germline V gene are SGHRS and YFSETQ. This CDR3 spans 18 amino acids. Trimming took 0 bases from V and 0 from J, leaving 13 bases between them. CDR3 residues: CASSLDRLSPSGANVLTF. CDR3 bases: TGCGCCAGCAGCTTGGACAGGCTTTCTCCCTCTGGGGCCAACGTCCTGACTTTC.

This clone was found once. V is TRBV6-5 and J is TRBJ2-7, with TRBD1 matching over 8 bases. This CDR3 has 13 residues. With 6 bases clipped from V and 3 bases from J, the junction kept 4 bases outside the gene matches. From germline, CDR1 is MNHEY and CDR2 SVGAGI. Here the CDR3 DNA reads TGTGCCAGCAGCGACGGACAGGGCTACGAGCAGTACTTC. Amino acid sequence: CASSDGQGYEQYF.

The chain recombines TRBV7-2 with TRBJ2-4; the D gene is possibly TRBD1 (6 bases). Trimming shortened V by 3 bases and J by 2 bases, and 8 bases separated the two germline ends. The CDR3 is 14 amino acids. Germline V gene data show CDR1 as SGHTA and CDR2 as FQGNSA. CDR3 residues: CASSLDSTKNIQYF. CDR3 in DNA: TGTGCCAGCAGCTTGGACAGCACCAAAAACATTCAGTACTTC.

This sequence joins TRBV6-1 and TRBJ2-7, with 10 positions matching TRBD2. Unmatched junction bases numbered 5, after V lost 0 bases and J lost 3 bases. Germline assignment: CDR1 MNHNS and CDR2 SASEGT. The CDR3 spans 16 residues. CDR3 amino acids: CASSEARPSGSYEQYF. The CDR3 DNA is TGTGCCAGCAGTGAAGCGCGGCCTAGCGGGAGCTACGAGCAGTACTTC.

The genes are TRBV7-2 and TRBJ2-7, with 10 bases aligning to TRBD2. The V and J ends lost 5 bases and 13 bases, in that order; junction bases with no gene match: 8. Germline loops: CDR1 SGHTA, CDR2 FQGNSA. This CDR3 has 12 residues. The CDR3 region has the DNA TGTGCCAGCAGCCAAACTAGCGGGACGACATACTTC. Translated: CASSQTSGTTYF.

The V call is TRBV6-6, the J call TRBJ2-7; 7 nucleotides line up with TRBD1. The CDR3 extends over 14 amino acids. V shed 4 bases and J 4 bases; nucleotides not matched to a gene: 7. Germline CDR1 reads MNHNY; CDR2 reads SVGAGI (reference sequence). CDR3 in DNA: TGTGCCAGCAGTTCCCCCGGGACAGTTTACGAGCAGTACTTC. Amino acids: CASSSPGTVYEQYF.

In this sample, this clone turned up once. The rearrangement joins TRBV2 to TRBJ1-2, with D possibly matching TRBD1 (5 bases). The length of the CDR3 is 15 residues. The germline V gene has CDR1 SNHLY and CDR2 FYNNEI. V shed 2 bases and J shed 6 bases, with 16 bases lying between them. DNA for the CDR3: TGTGCCAGCAGTGAATGGTGGGGCGCAGAAAATGGCTACACCTTC. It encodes CASSEWWGAENGYTF.

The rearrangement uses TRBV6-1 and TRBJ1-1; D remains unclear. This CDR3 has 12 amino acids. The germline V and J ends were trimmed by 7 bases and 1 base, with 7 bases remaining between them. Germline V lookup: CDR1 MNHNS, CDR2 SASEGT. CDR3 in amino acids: CASIPWNTEAFF. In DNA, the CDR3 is TGTGCCAGCATTCCATGGAACACTGAAGCTTTCTTT.

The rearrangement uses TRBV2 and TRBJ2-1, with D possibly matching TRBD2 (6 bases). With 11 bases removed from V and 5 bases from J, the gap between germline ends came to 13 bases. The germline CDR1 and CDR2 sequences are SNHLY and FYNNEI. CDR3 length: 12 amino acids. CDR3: CARGKRNNEQFF. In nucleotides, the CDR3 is TGTGCCCGCGGGAAACGGAACAATGAGCAGTTCTTC.

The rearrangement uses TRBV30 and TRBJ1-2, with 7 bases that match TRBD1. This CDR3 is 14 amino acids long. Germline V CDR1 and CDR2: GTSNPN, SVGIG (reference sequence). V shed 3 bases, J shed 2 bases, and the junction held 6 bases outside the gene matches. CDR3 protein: CAWRETGLNYGYTF. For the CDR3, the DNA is TGTGCCTGGAGGGAGACAGGGCTGAACTATGGCTACACCTTC.

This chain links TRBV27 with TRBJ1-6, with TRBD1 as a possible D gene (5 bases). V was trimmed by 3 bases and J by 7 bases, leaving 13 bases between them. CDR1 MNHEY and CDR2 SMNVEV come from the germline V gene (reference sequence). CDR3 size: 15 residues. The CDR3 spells CASSLWGDSNSPLHF. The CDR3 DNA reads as TGTGCCAGCAGTTTGTGGGGGGATTCCAATTCACCCCTCCACTTT.

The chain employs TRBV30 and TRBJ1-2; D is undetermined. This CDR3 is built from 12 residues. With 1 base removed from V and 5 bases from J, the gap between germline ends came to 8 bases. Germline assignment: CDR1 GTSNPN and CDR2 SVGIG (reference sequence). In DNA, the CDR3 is TGTGCCTGGAGTGGCCTGGGGTATGGCTACACCTTC. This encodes CAWSGLGYGYTF.

The CDR3 DNA reads as TGTGCCAGCAGCTTCGGGACAGGGGGCCCTCTTAGAGAAAAACTGTTTTTT. Protein sequence: CASSFGTGGPLREKLFF. This chain connects TRBV7-6 to TRBJ1-4, with 12 bases fitting TRBD1. V trimming: 3 bases; J trimming: 8 bases; junction bases outside the gene matches: 10. Per germline, CDR1 SGHVS and CDR2 FNYEAQ. The length of the CDR3 is 17 residues.

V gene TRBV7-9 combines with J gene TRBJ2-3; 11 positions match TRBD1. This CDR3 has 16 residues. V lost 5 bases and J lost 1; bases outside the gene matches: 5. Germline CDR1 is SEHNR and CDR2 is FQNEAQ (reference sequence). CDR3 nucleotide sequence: TGTGCCAGCAGCCCGGGGGACAGGGGGGGCACAGATACGCAGTATTTT. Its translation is CASSPGDRGGTDTQYF.

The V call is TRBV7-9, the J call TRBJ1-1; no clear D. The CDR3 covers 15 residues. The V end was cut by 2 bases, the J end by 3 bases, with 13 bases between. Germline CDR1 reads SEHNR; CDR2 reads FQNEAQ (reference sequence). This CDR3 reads CASSLFSGKDTEAFF. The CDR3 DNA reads TGTGCCAGCAGCTTATTTTCGGGGAAGGACACTGAAGCTTTCTTT.

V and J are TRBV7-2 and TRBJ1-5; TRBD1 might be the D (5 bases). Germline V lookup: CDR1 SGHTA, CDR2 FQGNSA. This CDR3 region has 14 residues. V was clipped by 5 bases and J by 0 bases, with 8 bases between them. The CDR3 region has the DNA TGTGCCAGCAGCCTTGACAGTAGCAATCAGCCCCAGCATTTT. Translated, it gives CASSLDSSNQPQHF.

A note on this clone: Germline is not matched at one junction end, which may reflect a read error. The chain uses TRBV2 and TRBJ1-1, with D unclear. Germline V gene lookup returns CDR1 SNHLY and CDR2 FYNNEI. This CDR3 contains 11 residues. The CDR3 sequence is CASSDGVTHHF. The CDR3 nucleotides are TGTGCCAGCAGTGATGGGGTCACGCACCATTTT.

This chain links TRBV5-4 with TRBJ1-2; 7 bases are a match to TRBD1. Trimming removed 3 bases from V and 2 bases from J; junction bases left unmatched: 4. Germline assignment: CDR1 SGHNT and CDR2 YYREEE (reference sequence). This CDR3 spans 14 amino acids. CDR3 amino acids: CASSSGQQNYGYTF. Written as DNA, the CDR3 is TGTGCCAGCAGCTCGGGACAGCAAAACTATGGCTACACCTTC.

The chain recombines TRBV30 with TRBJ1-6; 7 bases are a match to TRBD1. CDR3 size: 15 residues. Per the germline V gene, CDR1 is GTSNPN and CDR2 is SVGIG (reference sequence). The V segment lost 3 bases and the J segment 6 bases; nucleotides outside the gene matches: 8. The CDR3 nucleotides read TGTGCCTGGAGGGGCGAGGGGGCAGGTAATTCACCCCTCCACTTT. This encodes CAWRGEGAGNSPLHF. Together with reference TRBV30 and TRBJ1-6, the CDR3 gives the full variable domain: SQTIHQWPATLVQPVGSPLSLECTVEGTSNPNLYWYRQAAGRGLQLLFYSVGIGQISSEVPQNLSASRPQDRQFILSSKKLLLSDSGFYLCAWRGEGAGNSPLHFGNGTRLTVT.

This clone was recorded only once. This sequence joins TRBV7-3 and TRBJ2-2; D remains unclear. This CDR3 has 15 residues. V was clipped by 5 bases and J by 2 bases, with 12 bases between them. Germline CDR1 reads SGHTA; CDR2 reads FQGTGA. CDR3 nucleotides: TGTGCCAGCAGCCCCGCCTGGGGTAACACCGGGGAGCTGTTTTTT. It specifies CASSPAWGNTGELFF.

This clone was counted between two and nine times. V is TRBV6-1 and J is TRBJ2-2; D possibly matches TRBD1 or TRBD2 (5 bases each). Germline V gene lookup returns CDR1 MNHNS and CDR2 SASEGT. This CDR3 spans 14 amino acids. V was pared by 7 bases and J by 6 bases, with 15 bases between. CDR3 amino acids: CASTTGTEAGELFF. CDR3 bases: TGTGCCAGCACCACCGGGACCGAGGCCGGGGAGCTGTTTTTT.

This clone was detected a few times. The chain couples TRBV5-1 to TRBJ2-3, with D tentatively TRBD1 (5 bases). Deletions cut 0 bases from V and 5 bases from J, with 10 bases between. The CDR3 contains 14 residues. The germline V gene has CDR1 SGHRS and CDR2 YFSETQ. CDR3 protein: CASSLAQGRDTQYF. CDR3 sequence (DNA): TGCGCCAGCAGCTTGGCTCAGGGTAGAGATACGCAGTATTTT. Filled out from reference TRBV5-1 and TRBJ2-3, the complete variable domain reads KAGVTQTPRYLIKTRGQQVTLSCSPISGHRSVSWYQQTPGQGLQFLFEYFSETQRNKGNFPGRFSGRQFSNSRSEMNVSTLELGDSALYLCASSLAQGRDTQYFGPGTRLTVL.

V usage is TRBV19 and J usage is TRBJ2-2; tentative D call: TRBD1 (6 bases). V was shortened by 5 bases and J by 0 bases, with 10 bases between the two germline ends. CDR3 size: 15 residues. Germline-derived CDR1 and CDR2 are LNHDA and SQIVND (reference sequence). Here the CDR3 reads CASSQGNTNTGELFF. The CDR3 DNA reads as TGTGCCAGTAGTCAGGGGAATACGAACACCGGGGAGCTGTTTTTT.

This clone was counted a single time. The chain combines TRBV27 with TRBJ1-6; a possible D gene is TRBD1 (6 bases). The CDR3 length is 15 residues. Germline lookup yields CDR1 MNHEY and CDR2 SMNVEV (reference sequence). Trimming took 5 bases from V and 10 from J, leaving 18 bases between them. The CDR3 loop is CASSQRGALGSPLHF. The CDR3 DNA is TGTGCCAGCAGTCAGCGGGGGGCCCTAGGCTCACCCCTCCACTTT.

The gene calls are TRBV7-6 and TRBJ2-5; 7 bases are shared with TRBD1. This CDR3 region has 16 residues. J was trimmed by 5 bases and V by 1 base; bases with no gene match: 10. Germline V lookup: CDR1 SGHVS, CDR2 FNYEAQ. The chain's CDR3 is CASSLGRLSRGETQYF. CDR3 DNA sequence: TGTGCCAGCAGCTTAGGAAGGCTCAGCAGGGGGGAGACCCAGTACTTC. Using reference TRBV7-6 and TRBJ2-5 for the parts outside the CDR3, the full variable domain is GAGVSQSPRYKVTKRGQDVALRCDPISGHVSLYWYRQALGQGPEFLTYFNYEAQQDKSGLPNDRFSAERPEGSISTLTIQRTEQRDSAMYRCASSLGRLSRGETQYFGPGTRLLVL.

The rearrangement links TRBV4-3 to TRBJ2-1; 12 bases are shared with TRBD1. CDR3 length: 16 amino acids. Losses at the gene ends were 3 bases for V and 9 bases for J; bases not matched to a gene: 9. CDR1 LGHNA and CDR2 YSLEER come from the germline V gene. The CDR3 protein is CASSHHGTGGQPEQFF. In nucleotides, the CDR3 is TGCGCCAGCAGCCACCATGGGACAGGGGGCCAACCTGAGCAGTTCTTC.

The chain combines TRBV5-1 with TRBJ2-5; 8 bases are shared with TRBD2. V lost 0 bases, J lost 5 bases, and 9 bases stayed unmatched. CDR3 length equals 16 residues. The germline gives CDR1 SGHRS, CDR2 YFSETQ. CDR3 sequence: CASSLGTLAAGETQYF. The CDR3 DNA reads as TGCGCCAGCAGCTTGGGGACACTAGCGGCTGGCGAGACCCAGTACTTC.

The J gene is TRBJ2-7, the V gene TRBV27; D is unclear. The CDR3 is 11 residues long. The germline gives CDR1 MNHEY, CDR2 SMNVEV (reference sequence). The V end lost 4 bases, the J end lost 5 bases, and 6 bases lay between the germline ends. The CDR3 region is CASSSGHEQYF. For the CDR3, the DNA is TGTGCCAGCAGTTCGGGCCACGAGCAGTACTTC.

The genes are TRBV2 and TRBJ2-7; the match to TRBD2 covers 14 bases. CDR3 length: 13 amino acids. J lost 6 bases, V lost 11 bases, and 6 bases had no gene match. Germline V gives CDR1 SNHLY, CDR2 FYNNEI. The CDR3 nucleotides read TGTGCCGGGGGGACTAGCGGGAGTGGCGAGCAGTACTTC. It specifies CAGGTSGSGEQYF.